The source of this T cell receptor (beta chain) is a study of post-analysis software for immune sequencing data. Study findings and constraints: Roughly 5 TRBV segments (TRBV5-6, TRBV5-1 and TRBV20-1 among them) occurred more frequently in patients than in controls.

As to this clonotype: Antigen unknown.

The library was made from cDNA and included unique molecular identifiers. TCRdb processed the PCR reads anew with MiXCR; each CDR3 protein has one entry. The repertoire holds about 800,000 distinct CDR3 sequences, about 32% seen once, with about 0.5% in the top ten. Trimming took off 6 bases at V and 2 bases at J, with 10 bases between the two ends. Germline loops: CDR1 SNHLY, CDR2 FYNNEI. The CDR3 consists of 13 residues. The TCR sequence derives from a girl under 18 with multiple sclerosis. Sequencing was done on a sample of blood. The chain links TRBV2 to TRBJ1-2; tentatively, D is TRBD1 (6 bases). The CDR3 loop is CASRWTANYGYTF. CDR3 bases: TGTGCCAGCAGGTGGACAGCGAACTATGGCTACACCTTC.